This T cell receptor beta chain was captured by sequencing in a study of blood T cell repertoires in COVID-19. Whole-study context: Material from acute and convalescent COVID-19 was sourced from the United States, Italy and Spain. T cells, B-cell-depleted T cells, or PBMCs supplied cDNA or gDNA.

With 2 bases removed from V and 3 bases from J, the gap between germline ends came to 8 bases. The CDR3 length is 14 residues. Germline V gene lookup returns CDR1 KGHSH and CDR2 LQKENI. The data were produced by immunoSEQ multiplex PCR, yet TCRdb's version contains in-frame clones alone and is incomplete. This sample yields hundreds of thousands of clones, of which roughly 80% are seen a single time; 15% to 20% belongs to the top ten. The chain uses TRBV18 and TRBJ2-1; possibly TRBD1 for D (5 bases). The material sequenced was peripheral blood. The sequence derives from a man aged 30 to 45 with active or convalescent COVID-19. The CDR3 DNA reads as TGTGCCAGCTCACCAGGGGCAGGCTACAATGAGCAGTTCTTC. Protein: CASSPGAGYNEQFF.